What follows describes a single T cell receptor (beta chain). The antigen is undetermined. Each CDR3 protein is one row after TCRdb ran MiXCR on the reads. Among about 110,000 distinct CDR3 sequences listed, around 40% were seen once. The source of the sample is a study of T cell repertoires in cytomegalovirus infection. This CDR3 has 15 amino acids. The V and J ends lost 0 bases and 4 bases respectively, with 12 bases between them. Germline-derived CDR1 and CDR2 are LNHDA and SQIVND (reference sequence). The chain uses TRBV19 and TRBJ1-1; D is ambiguous. The TCR comes from a human donor in good health (CMV status not recorded). Some clones in this sample may be carry-over from other donors' samples. Sequences were derived from CD8+ T cells from cultured PBMCs, sampled from culture after CMV antigen stimulation. The CDR3 DNA reads as TGTGCCAGTAGTATAGACGCGGGCTTGGGCACTGAAGCTTTCTTT. Encoded protein: CASSIDAGLGTEAFF.